Listed here is a single TCR beta chain. It has no known antigen specificity. Base qualities are missing; no much larger clone stands one base away. This sample was included in a study of blood T cell repertoires in COVID-19 (dated by TCRdb to 2018 to 2021). About the full investigation: The collaborator samples originated in the United States, Italy and Spain and spanned the acute and convalescent phases of COVID-19. The sample metadata nearly always contained a de-identified subject ID, COVID-19 status, age in years and sex. The repertoires were released in a freely available public database meant as a resource for research on the immune response to SARS-CoV-2. Subjects who had been exposed to COVID-19, were actively infected with it, or had recovered from it provided the deeply sampled blood TCRbeta repertoires that made up the dataset. Where HLA class I and class II types were available, the types were taken from metadata supplied by the sample provider, not from assay-based typing. Samples came from the ongoing ImmuneRACE study (first 160 participants) plus 1,254 subjects from 6 global collaborators. The prospective study material was composed of cDNA or gDNA derived from T cells, B-cell-depleted T cells, or PBMCs.

In Seattle, one collaborating source enrolled patients while the infection was active and tracked those patients longitudinally over the course of disease. Each collaborating institution followed its own protocols to collect whole blood in K2EDTA tubes. Collaborator samples were shipped for TCRbeta analysis as frozen whole blood, isolated PBMCs, or DNA extracted from either sample type. CDR1 and CDR2 (LGHDT, YNNKEL) derive from the germline V gene (reference sequence). V gives up 4 bases and J gives up 6 bases, and the segment between their germline ends measures 9 bases. The CDR3, cysteine through phenylalanine, is 12 amino acids long. Solely the CDR3 DNA is kept, with 36 bases framed from the first base. What the research found in general, with its limitations: The amount of clinical and demographic metadata varied by source and participant and was provided uncurated.

The immunoSEQ Assay, a bias-controlled multiplex PCR, was used to amplify TCRbeta CDR3 regions from genomic DNA. In the original analysis: Nucleated cell counts per sample were estimated from amplification of reference gene primers within the assay. To quantify the absolute abundance of each unique TCRbeta CDR3 rearrangement, sequence reads were collapsed and filtered. For each sample, productive Simpson clonality was calculated as the square root of Simpson's diversity index over productive rearrangements. TCRdb's version of the immuneACCESS table is confined to in-frame rearrangements and falls short of the full clone set. An unresolved V gene accounts for under half of the shortfall where checked; the remainder is of unknown origin. V and J calls and clone size are as listed in that table; D and trimming were resolved from the DNA. The sample table shows hundreds of thousands of clones, and about 88% are seen once. Together, the top ten hold approximately 10% of the sample.

The source is a woman in her twenties or thirties with COVID-19, enrolled during active disease. The sample comprised peripheral blood. The V gene is TRBV3-1 (or the pseudogene TRBV3-2) and the J gene is TRBJ1-1; the D segment cannot be called with confidence. The nucleotides read TGTGCCAGCAGCCGGAGGCAGGCTGAAGCTTTCTTT. The resulting protein is CASSRRQAEAFF.